The entry below gives a single T cell receptor (beta chain) sequence along with its context. This specimen belongs to a study of blood T cell repertoires in COVID-19. About the study: Italy, Spain and the United States were the sources of the convalescent and acute COVID-19 samples. PBMCs, B-cell-depleted T cells, or T cells provided the cDNA or gDNA that made up the material.

Here immunoSEQ multiplex PCR was the method, and the copy in TCRdb shows in-frame clones only, minus some. The sample shows about 24,000 clones, more than 75% of them seen only once. In germline, CDR1 is MNHEY, CDR2 SVGEGT. The CDR3 runs 16 residues. With V trimmed by 4 bases and J by 7 bases, 13 bases remained unmatched. This chain links TRBV6-2 or TRBV6-3 with TRBJ2-1; 7 bases match TRBD2. The sequence derives from a human donor with active COVID-19. The donor label of this sample is uncertain. The sequencing sample was made of peripheral blood. CDR3 DNA sequence: TGTGCCAGCAGTTTGCTAGCGGAGGGCAGAACAAATGAGCAGTTCTTC. As protein: CASSLLAEGRTNEQFF.